This entry describes one TCR beta chain. There is no known antigen for this receptor. No quality values exist for individual bases; no much larger clone is one base distant. The germline V gene supplies CDR1 SGHTA and CDR2 FQGNSA. The junction shows trimming of 1 base on V and 3 bases on J, plus 9 bases between the germline ends. The CDR3 spans 14 residues, from the cysteine through the phenylalanine. Only the CDR3 DNA stays, 42 bases, in frame from base 1. The donors were some 36 Caucasian individuals from Russia, aged roughly 6 to 100 years, who were systemically healthy. Around 10 milliliters of peripheral blood were drawn from each donor into EDTA-treated Vacutainer tubes. Ficoll-Paque density-gradient centrifugation was used to isolate PBMCs, with at least 6.5 million per sample. Trizol reagent was used to extract total RNA from PBMCs, with at least 6 micrograms per sample. Naive CD45RAhigh/CD27high T cell percentages were measured by flow cytometry on a PBMC aliquot from every donor.

Receptor amplification or capture employed 5' RACE. Data came from an Illumina HiSeq 2500. The second PCR ran for roughly 6 to 11 cycles and used a J-beta primer mix along with a sample-barcoded 5' primer. A template-switch 5' adaptor carrying 12 random nucleotides introduced a unique molecular identifier onto each TCR beta cDNA molecule. Each sample yielded at least 2.5 million CDR3-containing paired-end reads. First-strand cDNA was synthesized from all RNA with the Mint cDNA synthesis kit, primed by a TRBC-specific oligonucleotide. Following uracil-DNA glycosylase treatment, all cDNA underwent a first 18-cycle PCR with the universal primers M1SS and BC2_uni_R. Regarding the original processing steps: Each sample was normalized by randomly selecting 1 million high-quality reads, each carrying a distinct molecular identifier. Instead of being binned into consensus sequences, reads that shared molecular identifiers were thrown out. MiTCR, with a Q25 quality threshold and the strictest error-elimination algorithm, was used for CDR3 identification, clonotype clustering and error correction. A nonparametric unseen species model using Euler transformation provided a lower-bound estimate of total TCR beta diversity. Using fastp trimming at Q25 and MiXCR clonotype assembly, TCRdb reanalyzed the public sequencing data and kept in-frame beta chains. Each CDR3 protein gets just one entry, which takes the most common genes and DNA from the rows behind it. In this record, the V and J calls reflect TCRdb's handling and not the investigators' own analysis. Within this sample are 920,000 or so distinct CDR3 sequences, with 35% to 50% of them counted one time only. The ten largest make up 18% of the sample.

The data belong to a study of blood T cells in healthy people across ages (dated by TCRdb to about 2015). Some background on the complete study: In model experiments, template switching captured roughly one uniquely barcoded TCR beta cDNA molecule for every two T cells. The study measured age-related changes in TCR beta repertoire diversity using deep sequencing normalized with unique cDNA molecular identifiers. Donors were grouped into four age groups: young (average approximately 16 years), middle-aged (39), aged (around 60) and long-lived (just over 80). To avoid experimental bias, donors of different ages were distributed randomly across sequencing lanes. For two donors (one aged 18 to 29 and one aged 80 or older), the study analyzed two additional independent replicas of 1 million unique cDNA reads from the same blood draw.

The full study reports these points: Observed TCR beta diversity per million T cells fell roughly linearly with age, and a significant reduction was already apparent by age around 40. A strong correlation was found between observed TCR beta diversity and the percentage of naive T cells measured by flow cytometry. The CMV infection status of donors was not known, potentially confounding age-related changes in expanded clonotypes. Since profiling was done on bulk unsorted PBMCs, naive and antigen-experienced compartments could not be conclusively compared. Compared with the aged group, more naive CD4+ T cells, fewer expanded clones and increased TCR diversity were shown by the long-lived group, suggesting age selection. Total diversity estimates from one million sequenced T cells were considered lower bounds and underestimates.

The TCR originated in an older woman in good health. The chain employs TRBV7-2 and TRBJ1-1; no confident D gene assignment can be made. Input material: blood. The sequence in DNA is TGTGCCAGCAGCTTAGAGGGATGGGACACTGAAGCTTTCTTT. Its protein reads: CASSLEGWDTEAFF.